This TCR beta chain was found in a study of CD4+ T cells in melanoma. Study results and limitations: Diverse differentiation states were reported for melanoma neoantigen-specific CD4+ T cells. A reported correlation linked neoantigen-specific CD4+ T cells to CD8+, macrophage and B cell function.

Germline V gene data show CDR1 as SGHTA and CDR2 as FQGTGA. This CDR3 is 13 amino acids long. V lost 1 base and J 7 bases, leaving 10 bases between the germline ends. A note on this clone: Its antigen is as yet unknown.

The method was immunoSEQ multiplex PCR; TCRdb's version includes in-frame clones alone and lacks a portion of them. The sample lists roughly 110,000 clones; around 92% were seen once. This sequence joins TRBV7-3 and TRBJ1-2; D is ambiguous. The sequenced sample was peripheral blood. The clonotype comes from a human donor with melanoma. The CDR3 loop reads CASSLNGGSGYTF. The CDR3 bases are TGTGCCAGCAGCTTAAATGGAGGGAGTGGCTACACCTTC.